This paragraph covers one T cell receptor beta chain sequence. This entry comes from a study of control samples from healthy donors and cancer patients. This table comes from immunoSEQ multiplex PCR, and its TCRdb copy is limited to in-frame clones, with some not included. The sample consists of 75,000 to 95,000 clones, 90% of them appearing once. The sample was blood. The TCR comes from a woman in her late teens or twenties in good health.

The CDR3 here is CASSLPLLAGELFF. The CDR3 coding sequence is TGTGCCAGCAGCCTTCCGCTCCTGGCCGGGGAGCTGTTTTTT. The V gene is TRBV11-2, the J gene TRBJ2-2, with D unresolved. Germline-derived CDR1 and CDR2 are SGHAT and FQNNGV. V was shortened by 5 bases and J by 6 bases, with 13 bases between the two germline ends. There are 14 residues in the CDR3.